The 14 T cell receptor beta chains presented below share a single source sample, sequenced in a study of shared clonotypes between healthy human individuals. Sequencing used immunoSEQ multiplex PCR; TCRdb keeps in-frame clones, though not all of them. The sample lists about 980,000 clones, about 80% occurring once. Sequenced sample: memory CD4+ T cells sorted from blood. Subset noted: CD45RA-negative fraction. Every receptor here comes from a man younger than 35 in good health.

This clone was found a few times. The chain joins TRBV27 to TRBJ1-5, with D tentatively TRBD1 (5 bases). There are 14 residues in the CDR3. Trimming took 4 bases from V and 2 from J, leaving 9 bases between them. Per germline, CDR1 MNHEY and CDR2 SMNVEV (reference sequence). CDR3 sequence: CASSSGGGNQPQHF. CDR3 in DNA: TGTGCCAGCAGTTCCGGGGGTGGCAATCAGCCCCAGCATTTT.

CDR3 amino acids: CAIRTDPGADGYTF. The CDR3, as DNA: TGTGCCATCAGAACAGACCCGGGGGCCGATGGCTACACCTTC. This chain uses TRBV10-3 with TRBJ1-2; perhaps TRBD1 as D (6 bases). Germline CDR1 reads ENHRY; CDR2 reads SYGVKD. The CDR3 is 14 amino acids. V was trimmed by 6 bases and J by 6 bases, leaving 17 bases between them.

The chain couples TRBV30 to TRBJ2-2; 10 bases fit TRBD1. CDR1 and CDR2 from the germline V gene are GTSNPN and SVGIG (reference sequence). The junction had 6 bases not matched to a gene; V was cut back by 8 bases and J by 6 bases. The CDR3 is 13 residues long. The CDR3 DNA is TGTGCCGGGGACAGGGGATCTCCCGGGGAGCTGTTTTTT. Translated: CAGDRGSPGELFF.

The chain is built from TRBV10-3 and TRBJ2-7; 10 bases line up with TRBD1. This CDR3 has 13 amino acids. The V and J ends lost 4 bases and 3 bases, in that order; junction bases with no gene match: 0. Germline V gene lookup returns CDR1 ENHRY and CDR2 SYGVKD. CDR3 in DNA: TGTGCCATCAGTGGGACAGGGGGCTACGAGCAGTACTTC. Translated, it gives CAISGTGGYEQYF.

This clone was seen a single time. The chain carries TRBV29-1 and TRBJ1-6; D ambiguous. Germline-derived CDR1 and CDR2 are SQVTM and ANQGSEA. Trimming took off 7 bases at V and 5 bases at J, with 15 bases between the two ends. The CDR3 is 14 amino acids. CDR3 coding DNA: TGCAGCGGACGAACAGAGGGAGATAATTCACCCCTCCACTTT. It is translated as CSGRTEGDNSPLHF.

The chain employs TRBV4-1 and TRBJ2-1; D gene uncertain. Germline V gives CDR1 MGHRA, CDR2 YSYEKL. CDR3 length equals 17 residues. Trimming removed 1 base from V and 7 bases from J, with 20 bases in between. The CDR3 loop is CASSQALGLYPWNEQFF. Written as DNA, the CDR3 is TGCGCCAGCAGCCAAGCGTTAGGGCTGTACCCGTGGAATGAGCAGTTCTTC.

This clone turned up a few times. The chain has TRBV7-8 and TRBJ2-7; possibly TRBD2 for D (6 bases). V lost 4 bases and J 6 bases, leaving 16 bases between the germline ends. This CDR3 has 14 amino acids. CDR1 and CDR2 from the germline V gene are SGHVS and FQNEAQ. CDR3 DNA sequence: TGTGCCAGCAGCTCGCGGGCATGGGGAGGCGAGCAGTACTTC. This sequence encodes CASSSRAWGGEQYF.

The rearrangement joins TRBV18 to TRBJ1-1; 7 bases fit TRBD1. From germline, CDR1 is KGHSH and CDR2 LQKENI. This CDR3 comprises 15 residues. Trimming cost V 4 bases and J 2 bases; bases outside gene matches: 7. The CDR3 nucleotides read TGTGCCAGCTCACGACAGGGAACGGGAAACACTGAAGCTTTCTTT. Its translation is CASSRQGTGNTEAFF.

On this clone: In the same sample, other DNA sequences code for this CDR3. The chain uses TRBV30 and TRBJ2-5; D uncertain. V gave up 2 bases and J gave up 5 bases, with 6 bases separating them. The CDR3 covers 11 residues. The germline V gene encodes CDR1 GTSNPN and CDR2 SVGIG (reference sequence). The CDR3 DNA sequence: TGTGCCTGGAGTTCGCCTGAGACCCAGTACTTC. Residues: CAWSSPETQYF.

This chain uses TRBV5-6 with TRBJ1-6; 10 bases match TRBD1. CDR3 length equals 16 residues. V lost 1 base and J lost 7; bases outside the gene matches: 5. Germline V CDR1 and CDR2: SGHDT, YYEEEE. CDR3 in DNA: TGTGCCAGCAGCTTGTCGACAGGGGGCTACAATTCACCCCTCCACTTT. Residues: CASSLSTGGYNSPLHF.

The V and J genes are TRBV5-4 and TRBJ2-3, with TRBD2 matching over 12 bases. The CDR3 consists of 17 residues. The V and J ends lost 0 bases and 4 bases, in that order; junction bases with no gene match: 6. Germline V gene sequence: CDR1 SGHNT, CDR2 YYREEE (reference sequence). The CDR3 DNA sequence: TGTGCCAGCAGCTTGGCGGCTAGCGGGGGGGTAGCAGATACGCAGTATTTT. Its protein product is CASSLAASGGVADTQYF.

Only a few counts were recorded for this clone. The V call is TRBV7-2, the J call TRBJ2-1; 9 bases map to TRBD1. This CDR3 spans 15 amino acids. With 1 base clipped from V and 7 bases from J, the junction kept 5 bases outside the gene matches. Per the germline V gene, CDR1 is SGHTA and CDR2 is FQGNSA. The CDR3 DNA reads TGTGCCAGCAGCTTAGGACAGGGGGTTCGTAATGAGCAGTTCTTC. Its protein product is CASSLGQGVRNEQFF.

This rearrangement joins TRBV6-4 to TRBJ1-5; tentative D call: TRBD1 (6 bases). This CDR3 is built from 16 residues. Germline V lookup: CDR1 MRHNA, CDR2 SNTAGT. V was pared by 0 bases and J by 12 bases, with 21 bases between. CDR3 sequence: CASSDSADRIPSGQHF. The CDR3 coding sequence is TGTGCCAGCAGTGACTCGGCTGACAGGATCCCCAGTGGCCAGCATTTT.

The table lists this clone with a few counts. This rearrangement joins TRBV30 to TRBJ1-1, with 7 nucleotides matching TRBD1. The germline V gene has CDR1 GTSNPN and CDR2 SVGIG (reference sequence). The CDR3 consists of 12 residues. V gave up 5 bases and J gave up 5 bases; unmatched junction bases: 5. DNA of the CDR3: TGTGCCTGGTCTCCAGGGGGAACTGAAGCTTTCTTT. Residues: CAWSPGGTEAFF.